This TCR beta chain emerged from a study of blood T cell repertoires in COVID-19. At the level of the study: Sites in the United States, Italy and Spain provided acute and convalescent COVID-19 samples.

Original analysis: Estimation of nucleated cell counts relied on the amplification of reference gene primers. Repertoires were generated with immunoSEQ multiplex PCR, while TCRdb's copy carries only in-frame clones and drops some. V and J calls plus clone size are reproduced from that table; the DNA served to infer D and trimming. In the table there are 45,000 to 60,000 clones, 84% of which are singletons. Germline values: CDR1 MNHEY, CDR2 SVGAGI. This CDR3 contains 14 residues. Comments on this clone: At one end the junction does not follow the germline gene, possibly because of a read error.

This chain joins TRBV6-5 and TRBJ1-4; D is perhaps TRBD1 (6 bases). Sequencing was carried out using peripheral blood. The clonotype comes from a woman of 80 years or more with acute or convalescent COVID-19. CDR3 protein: CASNYGQPNEKLFF. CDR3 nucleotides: TGTGCCAGCAATTACGGACAGCCTAATGAAAAACTGTTTTTT.